These 27 T cell receptor beta chains were all obtained from the same sample, sequenced in a study of human T cells and chemical hapten exposure listed by TCRdb under 2021. Library construction relied on RACE. The reads were generated on a NextSeq 500. TCRdb trimmed the raw reads at Q25, called clones with MiXCR and kept productive beta chains. Entries are consolidated by CDR3 protein sequence, retaining the most common genes and DNA. The table for this sample lists about 79,000 distinct CDR3 sequences; over 7% of them were counted only once. Approximately 1.5% of the sample rests with the top ten. This specimen's time point label, per the study, means: healthy volunteer bleed at 6 weeks. Total RNA was isolated from unfractionated whole blood collected in Tempus Blood RNA tubes. Material: whole blood. These receptors came from a male donor in good health. Some clones in this sample may be carry-over from other donors' samples.

The V gene is TRBV5-1, the J gene TRBJ1-5; maybe TRBD1 (5 bases). The ends were cut back, 4 bases at V and 4 bases at J, with 9 bases in the middle. The CDR3 length is 13 residues. Germline V lookup: CDR1 SGHRS, CDR2 YFSETQ. This chain's CDR3 is CASSDSGNQPQHF. The CDR3 coding sequence is TGCGCCAGCAGCGACAGTGGAAATCAGCCCCAGCATTTT.

This clonotype was counted at least ten times. The rearrangement links TRBV20-1 to TRBJ2-7, with TRBD2 identical over 14 bases. Germline assignment: CDR1 DFQATT and CDR2 SNEGSKA (reference sequence). The trim removed 3 bases at V and 3 bases at J, leaving 4 bases unmatched. The CDR3 sequence is 15 residues long. In nucleotides, the CDR3 is TGCAGTGCTAGGGGGACTAGCGGGAGCCTCTACGAGCAGTACTTC. Its protein is CSARGTSGSLYEQYF.

This clonotype was counted ten times or more. The rearrangement links TRBV12-3 or TRBV12-4 to TRBJ2-7; 7 positions match TRBD2. The length of the CDR3 is 15 residues. Unmatched junction bases numbered 7, after V lost 5 bases and J lost 0 bases. The CDR3 reads CASSPGGSPSYEQYF. CDR3 bases: TGTGCCAGCAGTCCCGGGGGGTCGCCCTCCTACGAGCAGTACTTC.

This rearrangement joins TRBV2 to TRBJ1-2; D gene uncertain. Germline CDR1 SNHLY, CDR2 FYNNEI. The CDR3 contains 15 residues. Trimming cost V 4 bases and J 1 base, with 13 bases left between them. Here the CDR3 DNA reads TGTGCCAGCAGTGTCCTAGGCAGTAATAACTATGGCTACACCTTC. Residues: CASSVLGSNNYGYTF. The complete variable domain, with remaining parts taken from reference TRBV2 and TRBJ1-2, reads EPEVTQTPSHQVTQMGQEVILRCVPISNHLYFYWYRQILGQKVEFLVSFYNNEISEKSEIFDDQFSVERPDGSNFTLKIRSTKLEDSAMYFCASSVLGSNNYGYTFGSGTRLTVV.

This clonotype was counted only a few times. The chain joins TRBV6-6 to TRBJ2-3; 14 nucleotides align to TRBD2. The CDR3 spans 18 residues. V lost 6 bases, J lost 4 bases, and 12 bases stayed unmatched. The V gene's germline CDR1 is MNHNY and CDR2 SVGAGI (reference sequence). CDR3 sequence: CASSSPGLAGGGADTQYF. The CDR3 bases are TGTGCCAGCAGCTCCCCAGGACTAGCGGGAGGAGGGGCAGATACGCAGTATTTT.

A few counts support this clonotype. The rearrangement links TRBV20-1 to TRBJ2-1; D is undetermined. Germline CDR1 and CDR2: DFQATT and SNEGSKA (reference sequence). The length of the CDR3 is 15 residues. The V gene lost 0 bases and the J gene lost 5 bases, with 14 bases spanning the gap. The CDR3 bases are TGCAGTGCTAGAGATTTAATAGTTGGTAACAATGAGCAGTTCTTC. This sequence encodes CSARDLIVGNNEQFF.

Ten or more counts support this clonotype. The chain uses TRBV4-3 and TRBJ2-1; TRBD1 matches at 9 bases. The CDR3 loop spans 16 amino acids. Unmatched junction bases numbered 12, after V lost 7 bases and J lost 5 bases. Per the germline V gene, CDR1 is LGHNA and CDR2 is YSLEER. This chain's CDR3 is CASTPTRDRVHNEQFF. In nucleotides, the CDR3 is TGCGCCAGCACACCGACAAGGGACAGGGTTCACAATGAGCAGTTCTTC.

The rearrangement uses TRBV29-1 and TRBJ1-1; D unclear. CDR1 and CDR2 (germline): SQVTM, ANQGSEA. The CDR3 has 13 amino acids. The germline V and J ends were trimmed by 6 bases and 4 bases, with 15 bases remaining between them. The DNA of the CDR3 is TGCAGCGTAACTGATTTCGGCGGCACTGAAGCTTTCTTT. As protein: CSVTDFGGTEAFF.

This clonotype was counted between two and nine times. This chain uses TRBV2 with TRBJ2-2, with TRBD2 identical over 8 bases. The germline CDR1 and CDR2 sequences are SNHLY and FYNNEI. V shed 0 bases and J 1 base; nucleotides not matched to a gene: 4. This CDR3 comprises 17 residues. CDR3 in DNA: TGTGCCAGCAGTGAAGCGAGTAGCGGGGTGAACACCGGGGAGCTGTTTTTT. Translating gives CASSEASSGVNTGELFF.

The chain has TRBV27 and TRBJ1-1; possibly TRBD1 for D (6 bases). Germline values: CDR1 MNHEY, CDR2 SMNVEV (reference sequence). The germline V and J ends were trimmed by 3 bases and 4 bases, with 18 bases remaining between them. The CDR3 extends over 16 amino acids. The CDR3 reads CASSLRVAGAGTEAFF. The DNA for the CDR3 is TGTGCCAGCAGTTTGAGAGTAGCAGGGGCCGGCACTGAAGCTTTCTTT.

The chain has TRBV29-1 and TRBJ2-1; D is unclear. This CDR3 contains 13 residues. Germline V gene data show CDR1 as SQVTM and CDR2 as ANQGSEA. V was shortened by 3 bases and J by 2 bases, with 8 bases between the two germline ends. The CDR3 loop reads CSVEVDTYNEQFF. The CDR3 coding sequence is TGCAGCGTTGAGGTCGATACCTACAATGAGCAGTTCTTC.

This clonotype was detected only a few times. The chain joins TRBV5-1 to TRBJ2-3; 10 bases map to TRBD2. V dropped 0 bases and J dropped 2; count of bases not matched to a gene: 3. The CDR3 has 16 residues. Germline values: CDR1 SGHRS, CDR2 YFSETQ. The CDR3 region has the DNA TGCGCCAGCAGCTTGGAACTAGCGGGAATCACAGATACGCAGTATTTT. Its protein is CASSLELAGITDTQYF.

Ten or more counts support this clonotype. The V and J genes are TRBV5-5 and TRBJ2-5; D uncertain. The CDR3 length is 15 residues. Germline V gene lookup returns CDR1 SGHKS and CDR2 YYEKEE (reference sequence). Trimming shortened V by 6 bases and J by 5 bases, and 20 bases separated the two germline ends. The CDR3: CASNPRTGSGETQYF. CDR3 DNA: TGTGCCAGCAATCCTCGAACTGGGTCCGGGGAGACCCAGTACTTC. The full variable domain, its missing parts supplied by reference TRBV5-5 and TRBJ2-5, is DAGVTQSPTHLIKTRGQQVTLRCSPISGHKSVSWYQQVLGQGPQFIFQYYEKEERGRGNFPDRFSARQFPNYSSELNVNALLLGDSALYLCASNPRTGSGETQYFGPGTRLLVL.

The chain couples TRBV12-3 or TRBV12-4 to TRBJ1-1; possibly TRBD1 for D (6 bases). Trimming pared 5 bases from V and 1 base from J, leaving 17 bases between. The CDR3 totals 16 residues. The CDR3 nucleotides read TGTGCCAGCAGTCCGACCAACAGGGTGGCGAACACTGAAGCTTTCTTT. Translated, it gives CASSPTNRVANTEAFF.

The chain joins TRBV18 to TRBJ2-5, with 8 bases that match TRBD1. Germline CDR1 KGHSH, CDR2 LQKENI. There are 14 residues in the CDR3. V lost 1 base, J lost 4 bases, and 2 bases stayed unmatched. The CDR3, as DNA: TGTGCCAGCTCACCACGGACAGGGCGAGAGACCCAGTACTTC. This translates into CASSPRTGRETQYF.

This clonotype was observed a few times. This chain connects TRBV6-6 to TRBJ1-6; no firm D call. CDR3 length equals 15 residues. Germline-derived CDR1 and CDR2 are MNHNY and SVGAGI (reference sequence). Trimming shortened V by 6 bases and J by 8 bases, and 17 bases separated the two germline ends. In nucleotides, the CDR3 is TGTGCCAGCAGCTTACTAAACTTAAAGGATTCACCCCTCCACTTT. Amino acids: CASSLLNLKDSPLHF.

The rearrangement links TRBV5-4 to TRBJ2-3; 10 bases align to TRBD2. Germline CDR1 is SGHNT and CDR2 is YYREEE (reference sequence). This CDR3 region has 13 residues. V gave up 6 bases and J gave up 9 bases; unmatched junction bases: 7. CDR3 amino acids: CASTGTSVPTQYF. The CDR3 DNA reads as TGTGCCAGCACCGGGACTAGCGTCCCAACGCAGTATTTT.

This clonotype was counted at least ten times. Sequence at one end of the junction differs from germline and may be a read error. The chain has TRBV4-2 and TRBJ2-1; tentative D call: TRBD2 (6 bases). The CDR3 length is 15 residues. Germline V gene data show CDR1 as LGHNA and CDR2 as YNFKEQ. The CDR3 reads CASSKERVTYNEQFF. The CDR3 nucleotides read TGTGCCAGCAGCAAAGAGCGGGTTACCTACAATGAGCAGTTCTTC.

The sample holds one count of this clonotype. This rearrangement joins TRBV19 to TRBJ2-1, with 8 bases that match TRBD1. There are 16 residues in the CDR3. Per germline, CDR1 LNHDA and CDR2 SQIVND (reference sequence). After removal of 5 bases from V and 0 bases from J, the junction contained 6 bases not matched to a gene. CDR3 DNA: TGTGCCAGTAGTTCGACAGGGACAGGCTCCTACAATGAGCAGTTCTTC. As protein: CASSSTGTGSYNEQFF.

This chain uses TRBV15 with TRBJ1-4, with no clear D. This CDR3 has 18 amino acids. The germline gives CDR1 LNHNV, CDR2 YYDKDF (reference sequence). V dropped 0 bases and J dropped 0 bases, with 14 bases sitting between them. The DNA of the CDR3 is TGTGCCACCAGCAGAGATTCTATGGGCGGAGCAACTAATGAAAAACTGTTTTTT. This sequence encodes CATSRDSMGGATNEKLFF.

This rearrangement joins TRBV9 to TRBJ1-2; 7 nucleotides agree with TRBD1. Germline CDR1 SGDLS, CDR2 YYNGEE. Losses at the gene ends were 2 bases for V and 5 bases for J; bases not matched to a gene: 6. The CDR3 covers 14 residues. The CDR3 DNA reads as TGTGCCAGCAGCGTTGGGTCAGGGGGATATGGCTACACCTTC. Its translation is CASSVGSGGYGYTF.

In its sample, this clonotype was seen a few times. The chain couples TRBV5-1 to TRBJ2-3; 8 nucleotides align to TRBD2. From germline, CDR1 is SGHRS and CDR2 YFSETQ. V shed 3 bases, J shed 3 bases, and the junction held 9 bases outside the gene matches. CDR3 length: 16 residues. The CDR3 spells CASSCCASGSTDTQYF. The DNA of the CDR3 is TGCGCCAGCAGCTGCTGCGCTAGCGGGTCAACAGATACGCAGTATTTT.

The chain links TRBV21-1 to TRBJ1-3; TRBD1 was called by the table and not checked on the DNA. TRBV21-1 is tagged as a pseudogene. The CDR3 has 16 residues. The CDR3 DNA is TGTGCCAGCAGCCTCCGACAGGGCAAGGCTGGAAACACCATATATTTT. Translation gives CASSLRQGKAGNTIYF.

This chain uses TRBV12-3 or TRBV12-4 with TRBJ2-5; no reliable D call. The V end was cut by 5 bases, the J end by 1 base, with 11 bases between. This CDR3 region has 14 residues. CDR3 coding DNA: TGTGCCAGCAGTCCAACGTACTCCCAAGAGACCCAGTACTTC. It encodes CASSPTYSQETQYF.

This clonotype was observed a handful of times. The V call is TRBV3-1, the J call TRBJ2-2; D not resolved. CDR3 length equals 11 residues. V dropped 4 bases and J dropped 6 bases, with 3 bases sitting between them. Germline V lookup: CDR1 LGHDT, CDR2 YNNKEL (reference sequence). The CDR3 reads CASSRAGELFF. DNA of the CDR3: TGTGCCAGCAGCCGGGCCGGGGAGCTGTTTTTT.

This clonotype was recorded at least ten times. The chain links TRBV14 to TRBJ2-3; TRBD1 aligns across 7 bases. Germline CDR1 and CDR2: SGHDN and FVKESK. The length of the CDR3 is 13 residues. The V and J ends lost 5 bases and 9 bases, in that order; junction bases with no gene match: 8. CDR3 nucleotides: TGTGCCAGCAGCTTAAAGAGGGGGCACACGCAGTATTTT. Its protein is CASSLKRGHTQYF. Looking up the rest from reference TRBV14 and TRBJ2-3 gives the full variable domain: EAGVTQFPSHSVIEKGQTVTLRCDPISGHDNLYWYRRVMGKEIKFLLHFVKESKQDESGMPNNRFLAERTGGTYSTLKVQPAELEDSGVYFCASSLKRGHTQYFGPGTRLTVL.

This clonotype was observed many times. The chain combines TRBV6-4 with TRBJ2-1; 11 bases are shared with TRBD2. The CDR3 is 15 amino acids. With 3 bases clipped from V and 8 bases from J, the junction kept 6 bases outside the gene matches. CDR1 and CDR2 from the germline V gene are MRHNA and SNTAGT. CDR3 in DNA: TGTGCCAGCAGTGAGAGTAGCGGGGGGGCTGATGAGCAGTTCTTC. It specifies CASSESSGGADEQFF.